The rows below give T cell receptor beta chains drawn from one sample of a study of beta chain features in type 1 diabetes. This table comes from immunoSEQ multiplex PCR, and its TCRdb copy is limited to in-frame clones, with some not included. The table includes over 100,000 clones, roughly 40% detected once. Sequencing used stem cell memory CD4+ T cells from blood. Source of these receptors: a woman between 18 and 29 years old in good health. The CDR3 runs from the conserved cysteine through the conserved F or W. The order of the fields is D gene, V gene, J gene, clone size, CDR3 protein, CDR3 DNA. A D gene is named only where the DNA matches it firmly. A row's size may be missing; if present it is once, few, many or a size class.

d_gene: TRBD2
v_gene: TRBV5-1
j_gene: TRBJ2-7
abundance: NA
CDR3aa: CASSLGLAGWYEQYF
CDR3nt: TGCGCCAGCAGCTTGGGACTAGCGGGATGGTACGAGCAGTACTTC

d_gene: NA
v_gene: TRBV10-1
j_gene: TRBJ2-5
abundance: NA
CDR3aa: CASSAGIETQYF
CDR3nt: TGCGCCAGCAGTGCGGGAATAGAGACCCAGTACTTC

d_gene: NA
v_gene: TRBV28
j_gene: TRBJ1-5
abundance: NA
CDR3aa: CASSFRRPQHF
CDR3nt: TGTGCCAGCAGTTTCCGTCGTCCCCAGCATTTT

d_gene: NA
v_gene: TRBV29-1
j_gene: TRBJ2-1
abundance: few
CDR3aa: CSGLGVPYNEQFF
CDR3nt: TGCAGCGGGCTAGGGGTGCCCTACAATGAGCAGTTCTTC

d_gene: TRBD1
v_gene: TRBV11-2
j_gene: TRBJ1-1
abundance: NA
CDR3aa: CASSLTGGITEAFF
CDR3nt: TGTGCCAGCAGCTTGACAGGGGGCATCACTGAAGCTTTCTTT

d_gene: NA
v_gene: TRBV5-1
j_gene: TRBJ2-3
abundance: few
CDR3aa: CASSLGGPTDTQYF
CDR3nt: TGCGCCAGCAGCTTGGGTGGGCCTACAGATACGCAGTATTTT

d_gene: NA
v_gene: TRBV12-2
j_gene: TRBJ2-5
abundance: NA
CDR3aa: CASRLGPGREREDQETQYF
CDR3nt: TGTGCAAGTCGCTTAGGCCCCGGAAGAGAGCGGGAGGACCAAGAGACCCAGTACTTC

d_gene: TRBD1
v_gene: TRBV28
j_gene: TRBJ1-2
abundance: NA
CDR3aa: CASSLEDRVYGYTF
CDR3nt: TGTGCCAGCAGTTTGGAGGACAGGGTCTATGGCTACACCTTC

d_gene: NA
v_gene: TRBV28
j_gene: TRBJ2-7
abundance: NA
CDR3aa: CASSLAGGRSYEQYF
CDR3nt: TGTGCCAGCAGTTTAGCTGGTGGTAGATCCTACGAGCAGTACTTC

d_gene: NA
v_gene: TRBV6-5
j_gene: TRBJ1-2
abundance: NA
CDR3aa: CASSTTTGTYGYTF
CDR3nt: TGTGCCAGCAGTACCACAACAGGGACCTATGGCTACACCTTC